This TCR beta chain was recovered during a study of human T cells and chemical hapten exposure. In the study overall: After 6 days, upper back 0.01% DPC patch tests were scored.

Germline-derived CDR1 and CDR2 are SQVTM and ANQGSEA. J gave up 0 bases and V 6 bases, and 4 bases lay outside the gene matches. CDR3 size: 13 residues. Time point denoted: patch test 1, 2 weeks after DPC sensitization. As to treatment: therapeutic diphenylcyclopropenone sensitization with weekly scalp DPC. The study extracted total RNA from unfractionated whole blood. TCRdb used MiXCR to reprocess the RACE reads, holding one entry per CDR3 protein. Of 150,000 to 200,000 distinct CDR3 sequences detected, around 15% appear once; the ten largest clones hold 1.7%. The TCR was taken from a woman in her twenties or thirties with alopecia areata. Some clones in this sample may be carry-over from other donors' samples. The specimen was whole blood, collected in connection with sensitization to the hapten diphenylcyclopropenone (DPC). This chain uses TRBV29-1 with TRBJ1-1, with 7 bases fitting TRBD1. The CDR3: CSVGDRVNTEAFF. In nucleotides, the CDR3 is TGCAGCGTGGGTGACAGGGTGAACACTGAAGCTTTCTTT.